The 24 T cell receptor beta chains reported below all come from one sample, sequenced in a study of blood T cell repertoires in COVID-19 (dated by TCRdb to 2018 to 2020). Libraries were constructed by the immunoSEQ multiplex PCR assay. TCRdb stores this immuneACCESS table with in-frame sequences only. Part of the clones is absent; in the studies checked, under half of the shortfall reflects unresolved V genes, and no reason is known for the rest. Across this sample there are around 140,000 clones, with around 87% seen only once. The ten largest make up around 40% of the sample. Sample: peripheral blood. Receptors were obtained from a man in his fifties who had recovered from COVID-19.

J is TRBJ1-3 and V is TRBV4-3, with no clear D. Germline CDR1 LGHNA, CDR2 YSLEER. CDR3 length equals 15 residues. The ends were cut back, 0 bases at V and 2 bases at J, with 8 bases in the middle. CDR3 nucleotide sequence: TGCGCCAGCAGCCAAGATCGCGGGCCTGGAAACACCATATATTTT. As protein: CASSQDRGPGNTIYF.

The chain recombines TRBV10-3 with TRBJ1-5; D is ambiguous. The germline V and J ends were trimmed by 2 bases and 2 bases, with 13 bases remaining between them. CDR3 length: 16 residues. CDR1 and CDR2 (germline): ENHRY, SYGVKD. In DNA form, the CDR3 reads TGTGCCATCAGTGAGGTCCACCCAGTGGGCAATCAGCCCCAGCATTTT. Its translation: CAISEVHPVGNQPQHF.

There are a few counts of this clone. The gene calls are TRBV4-3 and TRBJ2-1; D is undetermined. Per the germline V gene, CDR1 is LGHNA and CDR2 is YSLEER. CDR3 length: 20 amino acids. Deletions cut 0 bases from V and 0 bases from J, with 21 bases between. The CDR3 coding sequence is TGCGCCAGCAGCCAAGACCCCCCCATTTTGCAGGAAAGCTCCTACAATGAGCAGTTCTTC. Its protein is CASSQDPPILQESSYNEQFF.

The rearrangement links TRBV7-9 to TRBJ2-3; TRBD2 aligns across 11 bases. There are 17 residues in the CDR3. Trimming removed 3 bases from V and 6 bases from J; junction bases left unmatched: 11. Looked up from germline, CDR1 is SEHNR and CDR2 is FQNEAQ (reference sequence). The DNA for the CDR3 is TGTGCCAGCAGCTTGGGACCTAGCGGGGGGCGGAAGGATACGCAGTATTTT. Its translation is CASSLGPSGGRKDTQYF.

The chain combines TRBV7-2 with TRBJ1-1; 10 bases are a match to TRBD1. Germline loops: CDR1 SGHTA, CDR2 FQGNSA. The CDR3 runs to 14 residues. V lost 5 bases to trimming and J lost 3 bases; unmatched junction nucleotides: 3. The CDR3 bases are TGTGCCAGCAGCCTGGACAGGGGGGACACTGAAGCTTTCTTT. Its translation: CASSLDRGDTEAFF.

This sequence joins TRBV6-5 and TRBJ1-1, with unresolved D. Trimming removed 7 bases from V and 1 base from J, with 16 bases in between. Germline CDR1 reads MNHEY; CDR2 reads SVGAGI. The CDR3 covers 15 residues. CDR3 DNA sequence: TGTGCCAGCAAACGCGGCACGGGTAGGAACACTGAAGCTTTCTTT. Protein: CASKRGTGRNTEAFF.

The chain carries TRBV5-1 and TRBJ2-5; D is unclear. The ends were cut back, 4 bases at V and 0 bases at J, with 7 bases in the middle. CDR1 and CDR2 from the germline V gene are SGHRS and YFSETQ. The CDR3 is 13 amino acids. DNA for the CDR3: TGCGCCAGCAGCGTAGATAACCAAGAGACCCAGTACTTC. Translated: CASSVDNQETQYF.

The genes are TRBV6-5 and TRBJ1-1; D unclear. Germline CDR1 and CDR2: MNHEY and SVGAGI. The CDR3 contains 13 residues. V gave up 2 bases and J gave up 7 bases, with 11 bases separating them. CDR3 loop: CASSYGTAVEAFF. The CDR3 region has the DNA TGTGCCAGCAGTTACGGTACAGCCGTTGAAGCTTTCTTT.

The rearrangement uses TRBV24-1 and TRBJ2-3; 7 positions match TRBD2. Germline trimming cut 6 bases from V and 0 bases from J; bases unmatched to any gene: 5. Germline V gene sequence: CDR1 KGHDR, CDR2 SFDVKD. The CDR3 loop spans 15 amino acids. The CDR3: CATSQAGYSTDTQYF. The CDR3 DNA reads TGTGCCACCAGTCAAGCGGGGTATAGCACAGATACGCAGTATTTT.

The V call is TRBV28, the J call TRBJ2-7; 12 bases match TRBD1. Unmatched junction bases numbered 9, after V lost 7 bases and J lost 5 bases. The germline V gene encodes CDR1 MDHEN and CDR2 SYDVKM. The CDR3 loop spans 15 amino acids. The CDR3 spells CASTGTGGATHEQYF. CDR3 sequence (DNA): TGTGCCAGCACCGGGACAGGGGGCGCAACCCACGAGCAGTACTTC.

The chain is built from TRBV27 and TRBJ2-7; 7 nucleotides line up with TRBD1. The V and J ends lost 5 bases and 0 bases, in that order; junction bases with no gene match: 4. Germline assignment: CDR1 MNHEY and CDR2 SMNVEV (reference sequence). The CDR3 is 14 residues long. The CDR3 spells CASSHRDSSYEQYF. CDR3 DNA sequence: TGTGCCAGCAGTCACCGGGACAGCTCCTACGAGCAGTACTTC.

The chain has TRBV12-5 and TRBJ1-2; the D is unclear. CDR3 size: 14 residues. Germline V gene lookup returns CDR1 LGHNT and CDR2 FRNRAP. V gave up 1 base and J gave up 2 bases, with 8 bases separating them. This chain's CDR3 is CASGLGDSNYGYTF. The CDR3 DNA follows: TGTGCTAGTGGTTTGGGCGATTCGAACTATGGCTACACCTTC.

V usage is TRBV6-2 or TRBV6-3 and J usage is TRBJ2-1; D possibly corresponds to TRBD1 (5 bases). Per the germline V gene, CDR1 is MNHEY and CDR2 is SVGEGT. The CDR3 sequence is 14 residues long. V was trimmed by 4 bases and J by 3 bases, leaving 10 bases between them. The CDR3 loop reads CASSLGLVYNEQFF. The CDR3 DNA reads TGTGCCAGCAGTTTGGGGCTAGTCTACAATGAGCAGTTCTTC.

The sample holds a few counts of this clone. The chain is built from TRBV5-1 and TRBJ1-6, with 11 nucleotides matching TRBD1. The germline V gene has CDR1 SGHRS and CDR2 YFSETQ. The CDR3 has 15 amino acids. Losses at the gene ends were 3 bases for V and 7 bases for J; bases not matched to a gene: 3. The CDR3 bases are TGCGCCAGCAGCTGGGGACAGGGGGTGAATTCACCCCTCCACTTT. Residues: CASSWGQGVNSPLHF.

This chain joins TRBV5-1 and TRBJ2-2; D is unclear. This CDR3 contains 16 residues. Trimming left V 0 bases short and J 0 bases short, with 9 bases between. Germline CDR1 and CDR2: SGHRS and YFSETQ. The CDR3 DNA sequence: TGCGCCAGCAGCTTGGCCTTACAGTCGAACACCGGGGAGCTGTTTTTT. Residues: CASSLALQSNTGELFF.

This rearrangement joins TRBV10-3 to TRBJ1-3; 9 bases fit TRBD1. Germline values: CDR1 ENHRY, CDR2 SYGVKD. The V segment lost 2 bases and the J segment 4 bases; nucleotides outside the gene matches: 12. This CDR3 is built from 18 residues. CDR3 sequence: CAISESWGQGKSGNTIYF. As DNA, the CDR3 is TGTGCCATCAGTGAGAGTTGGGGACAGGGAAAAAGCGGAAACACCATATATTTT.

There are a few counts of this clone. The chain joins TRBV6-5 to TRBJ2-7, with a tentative D call TRBD2 (5 bases). Trimming shortened V by 6 bases and J by 3 bases, and 18 bases separated the two germline ends. Germline values: CDR1 MNHEY, CDR2 SVGAGI. There are 15 residues in the CDR3. This CDR3 reads CASRTSRGSVYEQYF. CDR3 DNA sequence: TGTGCCAGCAGGACCTCTCGGGGATCGGTCTACGAGCAGTACTTC.

This clone was observed once. The CDR3 sequence is CAWGLAGAPTDTQYF. The CDR3, as DNA: TGTGCCTGGGGACTAGCGGGGGCCCCCACAGATACGCAGTATTTT. The V call is TRBV30, the J call TRBJ2-3; 13 bases fit TRBD2. Germline trimming cut 5 bases from V and 2 bases from J; bases unmatched to any gene: 4. The CDR3 spans 15 residues. Germline V gene sequence: CDR1 GTSNPN, CDR2 SVGIG (reference sequence).

This chain connects TRBV11-3 to TRBJ2-7; TRBD2 matches at 7 bases. CDR1 SGHNT and CDR2 YENEEA come from the germline V gene. The J segment lost 4 bases and the V segment lost 5 bases, leaving 14 bases of the junction unmatched. The CDR3 is made up of 16 amino acids. The CDR3 coding sequence is TGTGCCAGCAGCCCCCGGACTAGAGTATTCGAATACGAGCAGTACTTC. The encoded protein is CASSPRTRVFEYEQYF.

This chain links TRBV29-1 with TRBJ2-7; the match to TRBD2 covers 7 bases. The CDR3 contains 13 residues. Per the germline V gene, CDR1 is SQVTM and CDR2 is ANQGSEA. J lost 0 bases, V lost 5 bases, and 4 bases had no gene match. The CDR3 loop is CSVRTGGSYEQYF. Here the CDR3 DNA reads TGCAGCGTTAGGACGGGGGGCTCCTACGAGCAGTACTTC.

This clone came up once. This chain links TRBV9 with TRBJ2-7; TRBD1 agrees at 7 bases. CDR1 is SGDLS, CDR2 YYNGEE, per germline. This CDR3 has 15 amino acids. V was pared by 4 bases and J by 4 bases, with 11 bases of the junction left unmatched. Here the CDR3 DNA reads TGTGCCAGCAGCCCTGGACAGGTTAAAGAGTACGAGCAGTACTTC. It translates to CASSPGQVKEYEQYF.

This chain links TRBV13 with TRBJ2-5; TRBD2 is a possible D gene (5 bases). Trimming removed 5 bases from V and 5 bases from J, with 12 bases in between. CDR3 length: 13 residues. The germline CDR1 and CDR2 sequences are PRHDT and FYEKMQ (reference sequence). The CDR3 loop is CASSRTRFETQYF. Written as DNA, the CDR3 is TGTGCCAGCAGCCGCACTAGGTTTGAGACCCAGTACTTC.

This clone has only one observation. This chain links TRBV5-6 with TRBJ2-5, with a possible D match to TRBD1 (5 bases). Germline CDR1 is SGHDT and CDR2 is YYEEEE. Trimming removed 0 bases at V and 2 bases at J, with 8 bases between. This CDR3 has 14 residues. The CDR3: CASSLEAGQETQYF. The CDR3 DNA follows: TGTGCCAGCAGCTTGGAGGCAGGGCAAGAGACCCAGTACTTC.

The chain links TRBV25-1 to TRBJ1-1; D is perhaps TRBD1 (6 bases). V was trimmed by 2 bases and J by 1 base, leaving 14 bases between them. CDR1 and CDR2 from the germline V gene are MGHDK and SYGVNS. The CDR3 is 16 amino acids. The CDR3 bases are TGTGCCAGCAGTGAAAATCCAGGGGCTGGGAACACTGAAGCTTTCTTT. This translates into CASSENPGAGNTEAFF.